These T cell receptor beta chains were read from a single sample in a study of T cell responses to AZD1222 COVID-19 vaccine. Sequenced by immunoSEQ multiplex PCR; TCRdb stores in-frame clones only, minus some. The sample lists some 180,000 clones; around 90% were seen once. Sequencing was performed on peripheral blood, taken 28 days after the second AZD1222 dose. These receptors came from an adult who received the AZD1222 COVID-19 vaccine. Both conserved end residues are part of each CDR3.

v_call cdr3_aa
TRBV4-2 CASSQQDRGRTGELFF
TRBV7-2 CASSHRRLAGTDTQYF
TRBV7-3 CASSLGMGDTEAFF
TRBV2 CASRSTGTGLEKLFF
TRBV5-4 CASSAGGGGLANTGELFF
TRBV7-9 CASSPRSGGQETQYF
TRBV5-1 CASSLAQAIYSPLHF
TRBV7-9 CASRGTGGEKLFF
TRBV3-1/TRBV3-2 CASSQGQSYGYTF
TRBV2 CASSSRTGQLYGYTF
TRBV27 CASSSGGGGGRNQPQHF
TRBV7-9 CASSLGDKGEKLFF
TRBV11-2 CASSTTSGTPYEQYF
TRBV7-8 CASSPGPSSGRMYTQYF
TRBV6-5 CASSGVSDTQYF
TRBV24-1 CATSGPSGVGGHADTQYF
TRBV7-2 CASSSPGAPSRGYTF
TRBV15 CATSRDNRAVDTIYF
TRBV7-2 CASSLASGGNTGELFF
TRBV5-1 CASSLGSFTGELFF
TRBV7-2 CASSLAVGLNNSPLHF
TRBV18 CASSTRASTDTQYF
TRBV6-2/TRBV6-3 CASSYRGSGTQETQYF
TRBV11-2 CATLLDRFPYGYTF
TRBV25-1 CASSDRLNQPQHF
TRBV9 CASSEGKAVEKLFF